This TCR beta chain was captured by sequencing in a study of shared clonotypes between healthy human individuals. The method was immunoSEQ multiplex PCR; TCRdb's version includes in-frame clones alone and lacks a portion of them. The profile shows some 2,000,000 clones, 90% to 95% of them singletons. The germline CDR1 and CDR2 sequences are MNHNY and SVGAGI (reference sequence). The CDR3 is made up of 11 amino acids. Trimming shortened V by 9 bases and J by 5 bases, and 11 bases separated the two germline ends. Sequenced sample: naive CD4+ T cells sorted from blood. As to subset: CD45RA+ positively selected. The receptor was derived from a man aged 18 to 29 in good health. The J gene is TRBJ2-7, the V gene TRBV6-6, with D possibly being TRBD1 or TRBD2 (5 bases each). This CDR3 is CASFGDHEQYF. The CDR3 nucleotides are TGTGCCAGTTTTGGGGACCACGAGCAGTACTTC.